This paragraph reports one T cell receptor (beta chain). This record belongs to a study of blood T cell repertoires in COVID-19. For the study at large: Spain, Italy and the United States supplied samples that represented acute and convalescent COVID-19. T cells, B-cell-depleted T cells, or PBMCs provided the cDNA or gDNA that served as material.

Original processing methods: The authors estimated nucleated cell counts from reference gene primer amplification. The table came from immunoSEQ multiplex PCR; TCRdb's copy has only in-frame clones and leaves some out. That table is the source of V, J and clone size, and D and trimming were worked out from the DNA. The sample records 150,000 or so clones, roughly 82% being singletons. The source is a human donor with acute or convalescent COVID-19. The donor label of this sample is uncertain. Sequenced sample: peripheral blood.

DNA of the CDR3: TGTGCCAGCAGTTACTCGCTGAGCTCCTATAATTCACCCCTCCACTTT. This encodes CASSYSLSSYNSPLHF. V is TRBV6-5 and J is TRBJ1-6; D is unclear. Germline loops: CDR1 MNHEY, CDR2 SVGAGI. This CDR3 comprises 16 residues. V was trimmed by 0 bases and J by 0 bases, leaving 6 bases between them.